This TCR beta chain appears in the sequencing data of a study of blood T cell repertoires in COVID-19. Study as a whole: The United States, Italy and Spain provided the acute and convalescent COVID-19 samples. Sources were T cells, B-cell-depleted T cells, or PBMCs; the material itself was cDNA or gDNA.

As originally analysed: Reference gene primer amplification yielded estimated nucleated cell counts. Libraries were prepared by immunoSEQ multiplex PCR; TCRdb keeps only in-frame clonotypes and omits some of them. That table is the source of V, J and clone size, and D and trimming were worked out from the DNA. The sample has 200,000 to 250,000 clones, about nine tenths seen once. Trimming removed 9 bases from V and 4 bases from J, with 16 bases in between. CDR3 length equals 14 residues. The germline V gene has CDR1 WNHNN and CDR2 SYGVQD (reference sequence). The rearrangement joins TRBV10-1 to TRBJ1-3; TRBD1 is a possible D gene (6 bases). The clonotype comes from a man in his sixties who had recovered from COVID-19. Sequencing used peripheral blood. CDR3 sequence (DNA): TGCGCCAGTTTACAGGGAGTAGTCGGAAACACCATATATTTT. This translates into CASLQGVVGNTIYF.